Here is one T cell receptor beta chain with its context. Between the trimmed V and J ends, which lost 3 bases and 5 bases, there was a span of 11 bases. This CDR3 spans 14 amino acids. RNA amounts of roughly 0.45 to 1 ug underwent reverse transcription with random hexamers. In TCRdb, the immunoSEQ multiplex PCR reads were re-called with MiXCR into one record per CDR3 protein. The sample yields about 190,000 distinct CDR3 sequences, about 94% seen once. This sample was included in a study of CD8 T cells in Susac syndrome. The chain is built from TRBV12-3 or TRBV12-4 and TRBJ2-1; tentatively, D is TRBD1 (6 bases). This clonotype was obtained from a human donor with Susac syndrome. Sequenced sample: CD4+ T cells from PBMCs. The CDR3 coding sequence is TGTGCCAGCAGTTTGTTCGGACAGAACAATGAGCAGTTCTTC. Amino acids: CASSLFGQNNEQFF.